This record looks at one T cell receptor beta chain sequence and its context. Its specificity is not known. The CDR3 is 15 residues long. Germline CDR1 is LGHNA and CDR2 is YNFKEQ. After removal of 2 bases from V and 6 bases from J, the junction contained 4 bases not matched to a gene. Points from the study as a whole: The larger cohort examined one V-J beta rearrangement, not whole repertoires.

Semi-nested PCR with Nested Universal Primer A followed constant-region reverse priming of full-length variable regions. TCRdb re-derived calls from the 5' RACE reads in MiXCR, one entry per CDR3 protein. The table lists tens of thousands of distinct CDR3 sequences, 28% of them singletons. This clonotype originated in a female donor with breast cancer. Sequencing was done on a sample of naive CD4+ T cells sorted from blood. As for subset: naive CD4+ T cells, CD4+CD45RA+CD25-. The chain carries TRBV4-2 and TRBJ2-3; 11 nucleotides line up with TRBD2. The CDR3 region has the DNA TGTGCCAGCAGCCAAAGACTAGCGGGACCTGATACGCAGTATTTT. Protein sequence: CASSQRLAGPDTQYF.